Detailed here is one T cell receptor beta chain. Its cognate antigen is unknown. This sample is part of a study of Ad26.COV2.S vaccination and SARS-CoV-2 variants. As for the study in general: Recipients of Ad26.COV2.S got it intramuscularly, once or twice 56 days apart. Study-wide results and limits: Measurement of non-spike TCR breadth gave similar results in vaccine and placebo recipients. Placebo recipients had lower spike-specific TCR breadth than vaccine recipients.

Method: immunoSEQ multiplex PCR; TCRdb's copy keeps in-frame clones and lacks some. The sample has 300,000 to 450,000 clones; about 85% are singletons. The CDR3 covers 14 residues. Trimming left V 1 base short and J 0 bases short, with 4 bases between. Germline CDR1 and CDR2: LNHDA and SQIVND (reference sequence). Documented treatment: over 15 received Ad26.COV2.S at low or high dose, single or two shots; about 5 received placebo; per-sample allocation not given. Specimen acquisition occurred on day 63 following the initial vaccine or placebo injection. An Ad26 vector carrying the Wuhan-strain SARS-CoV-2 spike served as the vaccine.

The source is a person between 18 and 59 years old who received the Ad26.COV2.S COVID-19 vaccine or a placebo. The sequenced sample was peripheral blood, obtained in a trial of Ad26.COV2.S vaccine versus placebo. J is TRBJ1-5 and V is TRBV19; D is uncertain. The CDR3 DNA follows: TGTGCCAGTAGTATAGGCCGTAGCAATCAGCCCCAGCATTTT. This codes for CASSIGRSNQPQHF.